This T cell receptor beta chain was observed in a study of Ad26.COV2.S vaccination and SARS-CoV-2 variants. Study context: The donor participated in the COV1001 trial, in its Ad26.COV2.S arm. Ad26.COV2.S, an intramuscular injection, was given once or twice 56 days apart.

This clone came up once. Germline CDR1 SGHNT, CDR2 YYREEE (reference sequence). The CDR3 is 15 residues long. Trimming shortened V by 4 bases and J by 6 bases, and 17 bases separated the two germline ends. Profiled with immunoSEQ multiplex PCR; TCRdb holds only in-frame clones, not every one. The table shows approximately 480,000 clones, with around nine tenths occurring only once. Specified treatment: approximately 18 received Ad26.COV2.S at low or high dose, single or two shots; roughly five received placebo; per-sample allocation not given. The investigators took samples on day 63 after the first vaccine or placebo injection. A Boston donor was an adult aged 18-55 years.

This receptor was identified in a person aged 18 to 59 who received the Ad26.COV2.S COVID-19 vaccine or a placebo. The chain has TRBV5-4 and TRBJ2-1, with TRBD1 as a possible D gene (6 bases). Source: peripheral blood, taken in a trial of Ad26.COV2.S vaccine versus placebo. Written as DNA, the CDR3 is TGTGCCAGCAGCCGGACGGCTGGACAGTCCAATGAGCAGTTCTTC. This codes for CASSRTAGQSNEQFF.